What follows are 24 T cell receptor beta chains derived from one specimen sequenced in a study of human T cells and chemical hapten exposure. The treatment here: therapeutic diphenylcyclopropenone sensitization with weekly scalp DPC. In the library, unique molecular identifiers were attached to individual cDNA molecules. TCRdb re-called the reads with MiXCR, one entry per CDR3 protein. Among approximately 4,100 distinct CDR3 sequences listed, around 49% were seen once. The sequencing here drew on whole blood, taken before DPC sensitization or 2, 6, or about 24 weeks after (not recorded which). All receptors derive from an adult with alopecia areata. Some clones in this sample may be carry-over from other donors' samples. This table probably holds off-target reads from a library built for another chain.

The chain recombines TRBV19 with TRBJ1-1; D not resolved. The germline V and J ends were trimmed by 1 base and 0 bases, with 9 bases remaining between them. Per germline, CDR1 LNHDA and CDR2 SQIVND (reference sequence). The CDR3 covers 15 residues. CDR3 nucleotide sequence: TGTGCCAGTAGTATAGTAGGGAATTTGAACACTGAAGCTTTCTTT. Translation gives CASSIVGNLNTEAFF. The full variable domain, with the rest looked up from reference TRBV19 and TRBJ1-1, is DGGITQSPKYLFRKEGQNVTLSCEQNLNHDAMYWYRQDPGQGLRLIYYSQIVNDFQKGDIAEGYSVSREKKESFPLTVTSAQKNPTAFYLCASSIVGNLNTEAFFGQGTRLTVV.

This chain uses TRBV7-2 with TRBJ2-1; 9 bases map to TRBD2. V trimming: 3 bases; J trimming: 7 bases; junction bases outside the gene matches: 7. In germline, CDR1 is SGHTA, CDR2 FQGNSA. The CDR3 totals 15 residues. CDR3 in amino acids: CASSFSGRVPNEQFF. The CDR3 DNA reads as TGTGCCAGCAGCTTTAGCGGGAGAGTACCAAATGAGCAGTTCTTC.

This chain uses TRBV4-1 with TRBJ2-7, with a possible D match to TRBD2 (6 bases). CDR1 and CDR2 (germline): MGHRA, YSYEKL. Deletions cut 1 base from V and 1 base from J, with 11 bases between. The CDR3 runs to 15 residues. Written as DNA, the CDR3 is TGCGCCAGCAGCCAAGGGGACTCTCGTTCCTACGAGCAGTACTTC. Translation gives CASSQGDSRSYEQYF.

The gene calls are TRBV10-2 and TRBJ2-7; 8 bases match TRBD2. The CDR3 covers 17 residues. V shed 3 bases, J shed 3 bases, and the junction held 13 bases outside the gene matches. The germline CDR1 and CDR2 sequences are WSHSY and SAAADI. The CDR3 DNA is TGCGCCAGCAGTGAATTCGGGCACGGGAGCGGGAGCTACGAGCAGTACTTC. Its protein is CASSEFGHGSGSYEQYF.

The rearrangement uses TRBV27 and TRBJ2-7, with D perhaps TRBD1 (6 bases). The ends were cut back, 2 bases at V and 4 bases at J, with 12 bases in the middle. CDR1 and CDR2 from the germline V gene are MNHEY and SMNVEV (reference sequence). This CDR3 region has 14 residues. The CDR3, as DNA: TGTGCCAGCAGTTTACTCGGACAGAATTACGAGCAGTACTTC. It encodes CASSLLGQNYEQYF.

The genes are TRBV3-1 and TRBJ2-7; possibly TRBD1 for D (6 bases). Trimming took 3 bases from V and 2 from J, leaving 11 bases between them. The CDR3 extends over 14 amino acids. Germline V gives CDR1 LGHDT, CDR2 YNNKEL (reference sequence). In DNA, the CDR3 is TGTGCCAGCAGCCACCAGGGGCTGCCCTACGAGCAGTACTTC. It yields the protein CASSHQGLPYEQYF.

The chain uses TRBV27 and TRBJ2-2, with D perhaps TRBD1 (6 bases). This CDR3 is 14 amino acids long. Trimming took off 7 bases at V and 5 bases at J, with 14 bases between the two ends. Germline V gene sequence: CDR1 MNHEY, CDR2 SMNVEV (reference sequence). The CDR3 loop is CASTLMRGTGELFF. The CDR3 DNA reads TGTGCCAGCACCCTAATGAGGGGGACCGGGGAGCTGTTTTTT.

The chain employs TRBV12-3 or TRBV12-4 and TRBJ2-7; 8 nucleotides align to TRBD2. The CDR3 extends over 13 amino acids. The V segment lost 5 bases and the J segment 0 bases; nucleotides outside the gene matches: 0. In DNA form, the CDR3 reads TGTGCCAGCAGTGGGACTAGCTCCTACGAGCAGTACTTC. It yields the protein CASSGTSSYEQYF.

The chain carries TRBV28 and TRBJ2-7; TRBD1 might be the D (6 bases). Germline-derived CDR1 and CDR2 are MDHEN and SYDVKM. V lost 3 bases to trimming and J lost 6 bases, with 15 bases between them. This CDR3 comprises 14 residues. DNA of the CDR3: TGTGCCAGCAGTTTGGGGACACCCAGGGGCGAGCAGTACTTC. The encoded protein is CASSLGTPRGEQYF.

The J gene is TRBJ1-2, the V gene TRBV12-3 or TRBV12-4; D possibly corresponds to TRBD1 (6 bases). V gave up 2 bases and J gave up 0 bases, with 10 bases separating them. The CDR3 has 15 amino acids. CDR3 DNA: TGTGCCAGCAGTTTATTGGGACACTCTAACTATGGCTACACCTTC. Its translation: CASSLLGHSNYGYTF.

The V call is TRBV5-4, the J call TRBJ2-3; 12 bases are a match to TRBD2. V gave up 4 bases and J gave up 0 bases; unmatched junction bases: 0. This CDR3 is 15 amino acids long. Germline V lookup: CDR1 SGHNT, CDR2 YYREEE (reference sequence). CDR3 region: CASSGTSGSTDTQYF. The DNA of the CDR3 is TGTGCCAGCAGCGGGACTAGCGGGAGCACAGATACGCAGTATTTT.

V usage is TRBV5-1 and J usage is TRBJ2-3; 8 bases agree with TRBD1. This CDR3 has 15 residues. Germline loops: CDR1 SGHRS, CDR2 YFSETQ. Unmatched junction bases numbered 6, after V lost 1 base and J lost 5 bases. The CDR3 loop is CASSLQGANRDTQYF. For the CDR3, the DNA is TGCGCCAGCAGCTTGCAGGGGGCGAATAGAGATACGCAGTATTTT.

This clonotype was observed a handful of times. The CDR3 bases are TGTGCCAGCAGCTTAGTGAATGAGCAGTTCTTC. This translates into CASSLVNEQFF. The V and J genes are TRBV7-2 and TRBJ2-1, with D unclear. The germline CDR1 and CDR2 sequences are SGHTA and FQGNSA. The CDR3 spans 11 residues. Trimming left V 1 base short and J 7 bases short, with 2 bases between. The full variable domain, with the rest looked up from reference TRBV7-2 and TRBJ2-1, is GAGVSQSPSNKVTEKGKDVELRCDPISGHTALYWYRQSLGQGLEFLIYFQGNSAPDKSGLPSDRFSAERTGGSVSTLTIQRTQQEDSAVYLCASSLVNEQFFGPGTRLTVL.

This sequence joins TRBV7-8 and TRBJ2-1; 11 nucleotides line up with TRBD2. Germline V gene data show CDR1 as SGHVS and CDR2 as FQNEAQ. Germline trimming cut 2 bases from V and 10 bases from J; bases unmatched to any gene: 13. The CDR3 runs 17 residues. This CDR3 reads CASSLQGASGGQGEQFF. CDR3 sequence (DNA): TGTGCCAGCAGCTTACAAGGGGCTAGCGGGGGGCAAGGGGAGCAGTTCTTC.

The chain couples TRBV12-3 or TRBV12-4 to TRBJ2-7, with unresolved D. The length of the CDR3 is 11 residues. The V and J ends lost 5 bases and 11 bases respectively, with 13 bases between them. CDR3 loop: CASSPGRRKYF. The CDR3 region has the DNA TGTGCCAGCAGTCCCGGACGGCGCAAGTACTTC.

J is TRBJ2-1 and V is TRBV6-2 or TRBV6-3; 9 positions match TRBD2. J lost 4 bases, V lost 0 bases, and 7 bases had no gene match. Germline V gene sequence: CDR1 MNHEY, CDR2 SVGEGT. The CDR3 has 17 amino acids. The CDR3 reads CASSYSLAGFPYNEQFF. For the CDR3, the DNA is TGTGCCAGCAGTTACTCCCTAGCGGGGTTCCCTTACAATGAGCAGTTCTTC.

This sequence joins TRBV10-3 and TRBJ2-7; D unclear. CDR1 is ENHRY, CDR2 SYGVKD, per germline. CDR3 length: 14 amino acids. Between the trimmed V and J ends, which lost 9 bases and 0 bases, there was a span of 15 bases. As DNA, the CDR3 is TGTGCCATAGACGCCGGCGCCAGCTCCTACGAGCAGTACTTC. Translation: CAIDAGASSYEQYF.

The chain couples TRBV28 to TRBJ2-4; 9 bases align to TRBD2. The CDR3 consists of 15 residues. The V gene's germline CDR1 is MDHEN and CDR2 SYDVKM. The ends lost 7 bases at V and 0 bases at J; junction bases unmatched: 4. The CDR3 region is CASTLAGTAKNIQYF. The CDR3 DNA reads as TGTGCCAGCACCCTAGCGGGGACAGCCAAAAACATTCAGTACTTC. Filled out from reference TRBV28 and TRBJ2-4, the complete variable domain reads DVKVTQSSRYLVKRTGEKVFLECVQDMDHENMFWYRQDPGLGLRLIYFSYDVKMKEKGDIPEGYSVSREKKERFSLILESASTNQTSMYLCASTLAGTAKNIQYFGAGTRLSVL.

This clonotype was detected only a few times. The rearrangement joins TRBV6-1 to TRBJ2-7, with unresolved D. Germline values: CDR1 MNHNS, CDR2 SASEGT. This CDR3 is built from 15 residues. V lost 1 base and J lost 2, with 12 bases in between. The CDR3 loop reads CASSEGLGLPYEQYF. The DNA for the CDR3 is TGTGCCAGCAGTGAAGGACTCGGGCTACCCTACGAGCAGTACTTC.

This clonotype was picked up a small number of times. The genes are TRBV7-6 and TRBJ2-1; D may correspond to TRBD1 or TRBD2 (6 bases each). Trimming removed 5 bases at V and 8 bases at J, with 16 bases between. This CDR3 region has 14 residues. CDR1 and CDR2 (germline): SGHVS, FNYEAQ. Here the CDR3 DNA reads TGTGCCAGCAGCCCCCAAGTGGGGGGCGATGAGCAGTTCTTC. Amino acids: CASSPQVGGDEQFF.

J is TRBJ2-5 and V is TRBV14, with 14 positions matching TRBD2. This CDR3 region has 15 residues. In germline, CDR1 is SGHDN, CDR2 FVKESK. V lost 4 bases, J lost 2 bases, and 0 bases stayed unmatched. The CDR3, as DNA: TGTGCCAGCAGCCGACTAGCGGGGGGGCAAGAGACCCAGTACTTC. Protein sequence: CASSRLAGGQETQYF.

For the CDR3, the DNA is TGTGCCAGCAGCCCGGGGACTAGCGGGGCGGATACGCAGTATTTT. Translating it yields CASSPGTSGADTQYF. This chain uses TRBV7-9 with TRBJ2-3, with TRBD2 identical over 13 bases. The germline V gene encodes CDR1 SEHNR and CDR2 FQNEAQ (reference sequence). The CDR3 consists of 15 residues. V lost 5 bases to trimming and J lost 6 bases; unmatched junction nucleotides: 5.

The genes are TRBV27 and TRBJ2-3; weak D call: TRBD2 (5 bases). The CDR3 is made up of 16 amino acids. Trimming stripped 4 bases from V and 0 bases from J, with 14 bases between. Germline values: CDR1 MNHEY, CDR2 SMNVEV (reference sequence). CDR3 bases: TGTGCCAGCAGTTCCCGAAGCGGCTTTAGCACAGATACGCAGTATTTT. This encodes CASSSRSGFSTDTQYF.

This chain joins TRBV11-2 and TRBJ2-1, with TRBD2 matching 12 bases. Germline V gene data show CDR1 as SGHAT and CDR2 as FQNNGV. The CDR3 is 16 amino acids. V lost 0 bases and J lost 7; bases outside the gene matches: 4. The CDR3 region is CASSLDLAGGRNEQFF. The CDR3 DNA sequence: TGTGCCAGCAGCTTAGATCTAGCGGGAGGGCGGAATGAGCAGTTCTTC.